This entry describes one T cell receptor (beta chain). What antigen it recognizes has not been identified. No qualities accompany the bases; no much larger clone lies one base away. The method was 5' RACE. The sequencer listed for this sample is Illumina HiSeq 2000. A universal primer binding site was added through template switching, and the final cDNA carried a unique molecular identifier so that TCR cDNA molecules could be counted accurately. Specific primers in the conserved constant-segment region were used to synthesize first-strand cDNA for TCR alpha and beta chains. To control for contamination, each cDNA library was double barcoded with a SMART-Mk sample barcode plus Illumina barcodes. TruSeq adapter sequences and Illumina sample barcodes were added in two successive PCR steps. TCR alpha and beta cDNA libraries were sequenced on the Illumina HiSeq platform with custom primers. The authors processed their data as follows. MiGEC processed the raw reads to extract unique molecular identifiers, while MiXCR was used to determine the CDR3 positions. For each individual, recombination models were inferred using an EM algorithm with the repgenHMM and IGoR tools. The analysis of shared clonotypes was done with the tcR package in R, with sharing normalized by the product of cloneset sizes. To study raw recombination without the effects of thymic and clonal selection, out-of-frame nonproductive sequences were analyzed. TCRdb itself trimmed the public reads at Q25 with fastp, ran MiXCR and retained productive beta chains. Duplicate CDR3 protein sequences are folded into a single record with the most common DNA and genes. Clone size and V and J calls follow TCRdb, not the original study. For this sample the table gives 250,000 or so distinct CDR3 sequences, of which around 6.6% were detected only once. The top ten clones comprise roughly 3.9% of the sample.

These data belong to a study of identical twins (dated by TCRdb to about 2016). Regarding the complete study: TCR alpha and beta repertoires from monozygotic twins, unrelated adults of various ages and cord blood were deep-sequenced to test whether fetal clonotypes persist. To rule out contamination, the twin experiments were replicated at different times with different library preparation protocols.

The paper as a whole reports these results and caveats: A weaker excess of twin sharing was found in beta out-of-frame sequences because the signal-to-noise ratio was lowered by fewer shared sequences. Out-of-frame TCR alpha sequences shared between twins showed an excess of low generation-probability sequences compared with coincidental sharing between unrelated individuals. Abundant cord blood beta clonotypes carried fewer insertions; young adult naive repertoires showed a weaker similar trend, while memory repertoires showed none. Because the same donors could not be followed over many years, the conclusions depended on cross-sectional statistical analysis. Zero-insertion analyses could be partly confounded by invariant T cells such as MAIT and iNKT, although diverse VJ usage argued against such confounding for most clonotypes. Recombination models systematically underestimated out-of-frame TCR alpha sharing in monozygotic twins but agreed with sharing between unrelated individuals.

All donors were healthy Caucasians. Three pairs of female monozygotic twins, all aged about 18 to 29 years, made up the twin cohort. Using Miltenyi CD45RO+ enrichment and human naive T-cell isolation kits, memory (CD45RO+) and naive T cells were isolated from PBMC. This same sample was also taken into another study, of yellow fever vaccine responses in identical twins. The other study reports the following: The authors reported that the T cell response to vaccination in identical twins appeared partly convergent and partly personalized. Focusing on identical twins, the study followed the T cell clones that responded to the vaccine, and did so with precision.

The receptor was derived from a young woman in good health. Material for sequencing was memory (CD45RO+) T cells sorted from blood. The cell subset or site label on this specimen signifies: CD45RO+ enriched T cells.

The CDR3 here reads CSVSAWGYNEQFF. In nucleotides, the sequence is TGCAGCGTTAGTGCTTGGGGATACAATGAGCAGTTCTTC. The chain links TRBV29-1 with TRBJ2-1, with no D gene named confidently. The CDR3 sequence holds 13 residues, the cysteine and phenylalanine included. Only CDR3 DNA remains: 39 bases, in frame from the first base. CDR1 and CDR2 (SQVTM, ANQGSEA) derive from the germline V gene. V is shortened by 5 bases, J by 4 bases, and the region joining them spans 12 bases.